One T cell receptor beta chain is described in this entry. These data originate in a study of blood T cell repertoires in COVID-19. Study overall: T cells, B-cell-depleted T cells, or PBMCs supplied cDNA or gDNA.

Recruits, aged about 18 to 90 years, lived in 24 US areas. Two negative PCRs, clearance, or symptom resolution characterized the recovered Cohort 3 donors. Per the study methods: Reference gene primer amplification yielded estimated nucleated cell counts. Using immunoSEQ multiplex PCR, the repertoire was profiled, and TCRdb retains in-frame clones only, with some absent. That table is the source of V, J and clone size, and D and trimming were worked out from the DNA. The sample includes fewer than 20,000 clones, more than 70% seen only once; the top ten take around 5%. The CDR3 totals 16 residues. In germline, CDR1 is SGHVS, CDR2 FQNEAQ. V dropped 5 bases and J dropped 2 bases, with 16 bases sitting between them.

Sequencing used PBMCs or T cells enriched from blood (not recorded which). V is TRBV7-8 and J is TRBJ1-5, with D unresolved. This TCR was sampled from a woman aged 30 to 39 who had recovered from COVID-19. CDR3: CASSTSGWVGNQPQHF. In DNA, the CDR3 is TGTGCCAGCAGCACCAGCGGCTGGGTTGGCAATCAGCCCCAGCATTTT.